This T cell receptor beta chain was retrieved from a study of blood T cell repertoires in COVID-19. Overall study context: From the United States, Italy and Spain came samples of acute and convalescent COVID-19. The cDNA or gDNA used as material had been derived from T cells, B-cell-depleted T cells, or PBMCs.

The authors' processing: Reference gene primer amplification gave nucleated cell count estimates. Here immunoSEQ multiplex PCR was the method, and the copy in TCRdb shows in-frame clones only, minus some. V, J and clone size were drawn from that table, and D and trimming were deduced from the DNA. The sample consists of approximately 63,000 clones, 80% to 90% of them appearing once. Trimming at V came to 2 bases and at J to 5 bases, leaving 4 bases not matched to a gene. Germline CDR1 reads LNHNV; CDR2 reads YYDKDF (reference sequence). This CDR3 has 14 amino acids. The sample was peripheral blood. The sequence was collected from a woman older than 75 with acute or convalescent COVID-19. The chain is built from TRBV15 and TRBJ2-7; 9 bases fit TRBD2. The CDR3 DNA is TGTGCCACCAGCAGACTAGCGGGAACTCACGAGCAGTACTTC. Its protein product is CATSRLAGTHEQYF.